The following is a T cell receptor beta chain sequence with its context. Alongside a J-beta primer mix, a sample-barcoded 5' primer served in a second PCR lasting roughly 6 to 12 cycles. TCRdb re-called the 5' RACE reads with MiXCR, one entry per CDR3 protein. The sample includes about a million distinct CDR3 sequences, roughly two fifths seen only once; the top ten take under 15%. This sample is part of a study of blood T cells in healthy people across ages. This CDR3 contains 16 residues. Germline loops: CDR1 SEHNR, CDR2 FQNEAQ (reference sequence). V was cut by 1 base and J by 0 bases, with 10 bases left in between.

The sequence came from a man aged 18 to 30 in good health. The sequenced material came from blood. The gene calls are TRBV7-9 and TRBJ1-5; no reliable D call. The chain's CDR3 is CASSLEFGGSNQPQHF. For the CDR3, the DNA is TGTGCCAGCAGCTTAGAGTTCGGCGGTAGCAATCAGCCCCAGCATTTT. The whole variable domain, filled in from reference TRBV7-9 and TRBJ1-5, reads DTGVSQNPRHKITKRGQNVTFRCDPISEHNRLYWYRQTLGQGPEFLTYFQNEAQLEKSRLLSDRFSAERPKGSFSTLEIQRTEQGDSAMYLCASSLEFGGSNQPQHFGDGTRLSIL.